This record looks at one TCR beta chain sequence and its context. Original methodology: Nucleated cell number was recorded as an estimate derived from reference gene primer amplification. Using immunoSEQ multiplex PCR, the repertoire was profiled, and TCRdb retains in-frame clones only, with some absent. For V, J and clone size, that table is used; D and trimming come from the DNA. The sample lists roughly 200,000 clones; approximately 90% were seen once. The data were obtained in a study of blood T cell repertoires in COVID-19. As for the study in general: COVID-19 samples collected from the United States, Italy and Spain covered acute and convalescent phases. Nucleic acid was either cDNA or gDNA, and it came from T cells, B-cell-depleted T cells, or PBMCs.

The V end lost 4 bases, the J end lost 1 base, and 11 bases lay between the germline ends. This CDR3 region has 14 residues. The germline CDR1 and CDR2 sequences are SGHNT and YYREEE (reference sequence). The receptor's source is a man aged 60-69 years who had recovered from COVID-19. The V call is TRBV5-4, the J call TRBJ2-5; D is uncertain. The sample taken for sequencing was peripheral blood. The CDR3, as DNA: TGTGCCAGCAGCCCCACGGGTACCCAAGAGACCCAGTACTTC. Translation gives CASSPTGTQETQYF.